This T cell receptor beta chain was recorded in a study of shared clonotypes between healthy human individuals. Study-wide context: Sampling drew on donors who were a couple of women and a few men aged 18 to 49. Study outcomes and limitations: The study generally estimated greater richness for naive than memory subsets.

The protocol was immunoSEQ multiplex PCR, while the TCRdb copy is restricted to in-frame clones and leaves out a portion. This sample has about 1.5 million clones, with 95% to 97% found just once. This CDR3 has 14 residues. V lost 3 bases and J lost 2; bases outside the gene matches: 3. In germline, CDR1 is SGHRS, CDR2 YFSETQ. There were no recent acute infections or vaccinations among the donors, who were healthy HIV-negative adults. Naive CD4+ cells were CD45RA-selected; the remaining cells were memory. In regard to this clone: Its antigen is not identified. The sample has other DNA sequences that encode this CDR3 too.

This chain connects TRBV5-1 to TRBJ2-7; 9 bases align to TRBD2. The sequence came from a young man in good health. Sequenced: naive CD4+ T cells sorted from blood. Subset indicated: CD45RA+ positively selected. CDR3 nucleotides: TGCGCCAGCAGCTCGGCGGGAGGGCCCTACGAGCAGTACTTC. Residues: CASSSAGGPYEQYF.